This TCR beta chain was recorded in a study of shared T cell receptors in the human thymus. This CDR3 has 16 amino acids. The junction had 12 bases not matched to a gene; V was cut back by 7 bases and J by 0 bases. CDR1 is SNHLY and CDR2 is FYNNEI in the germline V gene. Libraries were prepared by immunoSEQ multiplex PCR; TCRdb keeps only in-frame clonotypes and omits some of them. The sample yields hundreds of thousands of clones, around 87% seen once. The sample was also linked to a second study, of human thymus T cells. That source notes: Thymic tissue was derived from resections collected during corrective heart surgery. Both thymic and peripheral blood repertoires showed apparently biased V and J usage. There were highly overlapping thymic repertoires among unrelated individuals, as related research reported.

The receptor was isolated from a boy in the first two years of life with a congenital heart defect. The sequencing sample was made of thymocytes. This sequence joins TRBV2 and TRBJ2-7; 7 bases line up with TRBD2. The CDR3 DNA follows: TGTGCCAGCACCCAGCGGGGCGGGAGAAACTCCTACGAGCAGTACTTC. Protein sequence: CASTQRGGRNSYEQYF.